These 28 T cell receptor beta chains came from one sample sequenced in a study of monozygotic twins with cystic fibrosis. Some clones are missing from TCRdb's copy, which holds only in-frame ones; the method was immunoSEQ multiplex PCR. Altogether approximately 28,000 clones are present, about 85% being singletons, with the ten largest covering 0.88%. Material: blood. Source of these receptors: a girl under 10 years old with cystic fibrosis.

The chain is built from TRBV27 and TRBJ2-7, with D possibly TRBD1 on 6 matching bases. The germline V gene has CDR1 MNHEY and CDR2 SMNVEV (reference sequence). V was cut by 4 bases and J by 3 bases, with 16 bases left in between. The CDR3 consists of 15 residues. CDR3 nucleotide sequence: TGTGCCAGCAGTTACGGTGGCCAGGGGTTCTACGAGCAGTACTTC. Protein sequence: CASSYGGQGFYEQYF.

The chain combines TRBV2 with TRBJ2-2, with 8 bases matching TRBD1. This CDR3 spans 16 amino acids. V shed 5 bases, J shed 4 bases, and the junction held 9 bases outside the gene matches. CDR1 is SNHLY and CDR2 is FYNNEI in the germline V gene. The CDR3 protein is CASSSTPDRGTGELFF. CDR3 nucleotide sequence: TGTGCCAGCAGTTCAACCCCCGACAGGGGCACCGGGGAGCTGTTTTTT. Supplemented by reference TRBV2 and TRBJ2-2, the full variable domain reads EPEVTQTPSHQVTQMGQEVILRCVPISNHLYFYWYRQILGQKVEFLVSFYNNEISEKSEIFDDQFSVERPDGSNFTLKIRSTKLEDSAMYFCASSSTPDRGTGELFFGEGSRLTVL.

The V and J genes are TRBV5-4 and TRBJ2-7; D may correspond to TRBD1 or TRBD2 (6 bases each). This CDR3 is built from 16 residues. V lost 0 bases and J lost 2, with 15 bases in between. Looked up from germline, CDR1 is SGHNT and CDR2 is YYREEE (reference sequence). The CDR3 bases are TGTGCCAGCAGCTTGGATGGGGGCGGGGTCCCCTACGAGCAGTACTTC. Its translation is CASSLDGGGVPYEQYF.

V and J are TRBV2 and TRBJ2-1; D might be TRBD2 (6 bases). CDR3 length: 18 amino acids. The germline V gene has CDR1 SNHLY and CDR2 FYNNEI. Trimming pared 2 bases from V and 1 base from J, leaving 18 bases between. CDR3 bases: TGTGCCAGCAGTGAATCGGTGTCGGGTAGCGGTTCCTACAATGAGCAGTTCTTC. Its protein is CASSESVSGSGSYNEQFF. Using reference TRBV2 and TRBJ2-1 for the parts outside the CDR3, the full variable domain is EPEVTQTPSHQVTQMGQEVILRCVPISNHLYFYWYRQILGQKVEFLVSFYNNEISEKSEIFDDQFSVERPDGSNFTLKIRSTKLEDSAMYFCASSESVSGSGSYNEQFFGPGTRLTVL.

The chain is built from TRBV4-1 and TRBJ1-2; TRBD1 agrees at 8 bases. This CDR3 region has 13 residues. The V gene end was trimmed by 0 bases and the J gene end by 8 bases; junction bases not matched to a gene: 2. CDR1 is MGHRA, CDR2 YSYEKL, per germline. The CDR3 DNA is TGCGCCAGCAGCCAAGAGGACAGGGACGGCTACACCTTC. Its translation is CASSQEDRDGYTF.

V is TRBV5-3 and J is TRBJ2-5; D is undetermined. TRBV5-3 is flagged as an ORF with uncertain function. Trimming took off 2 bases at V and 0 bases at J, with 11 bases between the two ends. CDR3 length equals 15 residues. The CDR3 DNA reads TGTGCCAGAAGCTTCGATGCGGAAAACCAAGAGACCCAGTACTTC. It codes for CARSFDAENQETQYF.

The CDR3 DNA reads TGTGCCAGCAGTGTTCGAAGGACAGGTTCCTACGAGCAGTACTTC. Translated, it gives CASSVRRTGSYEQYF. J is TRBJ2-7 and V is TRBV6-5, with 7 bases lining up with TRBD1. V lost 5 bases and J lost 1; bases outside the gene matches: 8. Per germline, CDR1 MNHEY and CDR2 SVGAGI. The CDR3 consists of 15 residues.

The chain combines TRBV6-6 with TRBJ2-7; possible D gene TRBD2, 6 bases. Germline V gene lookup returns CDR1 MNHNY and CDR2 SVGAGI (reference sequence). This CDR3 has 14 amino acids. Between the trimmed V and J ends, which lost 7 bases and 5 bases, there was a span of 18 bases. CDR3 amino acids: CASTRDGDFHEQYF. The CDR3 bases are TGTGCCAGCACCCGGGACGGGGACTTCCACGAGCAGTACTTC.

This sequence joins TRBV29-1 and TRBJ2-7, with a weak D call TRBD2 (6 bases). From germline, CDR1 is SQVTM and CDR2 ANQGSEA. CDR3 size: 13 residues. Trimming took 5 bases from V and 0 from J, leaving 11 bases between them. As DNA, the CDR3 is TGCAGCGTTAGACGGGAGAGCTCCTACGAGCAGTACTTC. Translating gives CSVRRESSYEQYF.

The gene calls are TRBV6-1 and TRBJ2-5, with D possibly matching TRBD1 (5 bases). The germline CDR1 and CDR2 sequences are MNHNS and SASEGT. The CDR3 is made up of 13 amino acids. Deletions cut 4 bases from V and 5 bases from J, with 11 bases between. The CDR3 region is CASSGSGLETQYF. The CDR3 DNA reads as TGTGCCAGCAGTGGTTCAGGGCTCGAGACCCAGTACTTC.

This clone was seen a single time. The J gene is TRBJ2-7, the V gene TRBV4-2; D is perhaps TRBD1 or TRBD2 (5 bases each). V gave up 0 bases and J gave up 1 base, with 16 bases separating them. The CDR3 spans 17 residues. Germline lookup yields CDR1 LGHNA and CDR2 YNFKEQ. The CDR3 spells CASSQEILGTQSYEQYF. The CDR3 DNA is TGTGCCAGCAGCCAAGAAATCCTGGGGACGCAATCCTACGAGCAGTACTTC.

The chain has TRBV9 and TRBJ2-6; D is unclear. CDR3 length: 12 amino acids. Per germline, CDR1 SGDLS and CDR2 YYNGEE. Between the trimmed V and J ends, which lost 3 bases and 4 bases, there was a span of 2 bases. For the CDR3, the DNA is TGTGCCAGCAGCGCCGGGGCCAACGTCCTGACTTTC. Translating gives CASSAGANVLTF.

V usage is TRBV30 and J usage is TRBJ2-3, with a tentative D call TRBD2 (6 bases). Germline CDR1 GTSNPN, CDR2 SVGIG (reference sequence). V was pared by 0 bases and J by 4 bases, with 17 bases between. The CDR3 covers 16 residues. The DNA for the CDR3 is TGTGCCTGGAGTGTATTACGGGGGTCCTTAGCAGATACGCAGTATTTT. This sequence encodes CAWSVLRGSLADTQYF.

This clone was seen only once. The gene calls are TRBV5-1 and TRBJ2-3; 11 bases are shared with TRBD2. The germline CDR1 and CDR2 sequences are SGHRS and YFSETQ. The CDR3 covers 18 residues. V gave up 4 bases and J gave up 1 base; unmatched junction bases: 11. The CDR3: CASSAKLAGVFGTDTQYF. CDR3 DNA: TGCGCCAGCAGCGCAAAACTAGCGGGAGTTTTCGGCACAGATACGCAGTATTTT.

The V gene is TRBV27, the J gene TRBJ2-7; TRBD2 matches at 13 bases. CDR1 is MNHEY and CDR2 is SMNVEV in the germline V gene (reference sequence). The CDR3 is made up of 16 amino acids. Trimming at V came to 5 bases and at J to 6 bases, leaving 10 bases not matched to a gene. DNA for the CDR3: TGTGCCAGCAGTCCCCGGACTAGCGGGAGAGGGGGCGAGCAGTACTTC. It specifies CASSPRTSGRGGEQYF.

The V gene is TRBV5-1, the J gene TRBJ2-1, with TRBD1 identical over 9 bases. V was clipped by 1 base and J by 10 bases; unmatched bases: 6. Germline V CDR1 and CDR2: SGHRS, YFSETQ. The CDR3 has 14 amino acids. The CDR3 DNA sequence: TGCGCCAGCAGCTTGCGGACAGGGGCGCAGGAGCAGTTCTTC. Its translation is CASSLRTGAQEQFF.

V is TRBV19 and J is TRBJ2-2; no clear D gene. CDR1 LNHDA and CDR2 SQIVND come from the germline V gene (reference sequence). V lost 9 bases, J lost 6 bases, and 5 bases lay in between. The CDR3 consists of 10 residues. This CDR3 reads CASESGELFF. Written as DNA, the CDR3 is TGTGCCAGCGAATCCGGGGAGCTGTTTTTT.

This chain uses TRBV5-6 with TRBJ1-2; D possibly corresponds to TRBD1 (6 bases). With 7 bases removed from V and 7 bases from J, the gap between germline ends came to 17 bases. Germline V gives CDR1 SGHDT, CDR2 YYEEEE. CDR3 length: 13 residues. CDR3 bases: TGTGCCAGCTCAGACGGGGGGCTTGCTGGCTACACCTTC. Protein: CASSDGGLAGYTF.

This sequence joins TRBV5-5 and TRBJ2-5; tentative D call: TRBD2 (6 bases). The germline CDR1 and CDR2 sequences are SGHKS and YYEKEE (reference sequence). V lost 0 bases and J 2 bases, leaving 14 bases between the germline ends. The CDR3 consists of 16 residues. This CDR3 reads CASSLVPSAKQETQYF. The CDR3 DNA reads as TGTGCCAGCAGCTTGGTTCCTAGCGCAAAACAAGAGACCCAGTACTTC. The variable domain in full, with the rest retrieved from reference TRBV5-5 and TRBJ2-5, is DAGVTQSPTHLIKTRGQQVTLRCSPISGHKSVSWYQQVLGQGPQFIFQYYEKEERGRGNFPDRFSARQFPNYSSELNVNALLLGDSALYLCASSLVPSAKQETQYFGPGTRLLVL.

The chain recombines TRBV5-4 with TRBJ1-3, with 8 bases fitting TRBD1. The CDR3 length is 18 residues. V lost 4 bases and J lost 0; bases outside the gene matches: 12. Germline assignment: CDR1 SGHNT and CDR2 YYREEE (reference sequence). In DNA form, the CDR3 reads TGTGCCAGCAGCACCGACAGGGGTATTGGAAGCTCTGGAAACACCATATATTTT. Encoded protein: CASSTDRGIGSSGNTIYF.

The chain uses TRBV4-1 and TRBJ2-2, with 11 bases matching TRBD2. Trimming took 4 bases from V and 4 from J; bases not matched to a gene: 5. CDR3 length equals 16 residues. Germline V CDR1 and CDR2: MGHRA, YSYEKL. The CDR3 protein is CASSPPLAGVTGELFF. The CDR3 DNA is TGCGCCAGCAGCCCCCCACTAGCGGGAGTCACCGGGGAGCTGTTTTTT.

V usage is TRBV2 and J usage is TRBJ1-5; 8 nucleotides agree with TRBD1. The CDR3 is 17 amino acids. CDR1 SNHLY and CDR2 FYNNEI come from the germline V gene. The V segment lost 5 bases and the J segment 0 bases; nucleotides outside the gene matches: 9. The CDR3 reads CASSKGTGLISNQPQHF. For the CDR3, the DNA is TGTGCCAGCAGTAAAGGGACAGGACTAATTAGCAATCAGCCCCAGCATTTT.

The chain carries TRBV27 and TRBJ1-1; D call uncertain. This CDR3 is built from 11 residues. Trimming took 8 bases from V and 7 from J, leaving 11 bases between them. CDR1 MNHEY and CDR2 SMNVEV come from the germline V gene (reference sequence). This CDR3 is CASRKGGEAFF. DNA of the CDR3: TGTGCCAGCCGAAAGGGCGGTGAAGCTTTCTTT.

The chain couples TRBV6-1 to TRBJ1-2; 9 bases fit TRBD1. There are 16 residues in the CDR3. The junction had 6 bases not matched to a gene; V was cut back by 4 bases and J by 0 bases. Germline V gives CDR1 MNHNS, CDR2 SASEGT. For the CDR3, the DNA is TGTGCCAGCAGTGGGGGGGACAGGGACGCTAACTATGGCTACACCTTC. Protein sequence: CASSGGDRDANYGYTF.

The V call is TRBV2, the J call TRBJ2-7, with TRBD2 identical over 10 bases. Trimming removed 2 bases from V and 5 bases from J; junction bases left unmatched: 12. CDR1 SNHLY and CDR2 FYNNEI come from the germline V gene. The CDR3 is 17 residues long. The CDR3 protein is CASSESYLSGRYHEQYF. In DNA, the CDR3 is TGTGCCAGCAGTGAATCCTATCTTAGCGGGAGGTACCACGAGCAGTACTTC.

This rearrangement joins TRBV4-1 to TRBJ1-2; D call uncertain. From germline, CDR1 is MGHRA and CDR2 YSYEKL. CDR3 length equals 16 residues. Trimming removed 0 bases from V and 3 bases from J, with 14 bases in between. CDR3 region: CASSQDTGRMDYGYTF. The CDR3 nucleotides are TGCGCCAGCAGCCAAGATACTGGAAGGATGGACTATGGCTACACCTTC.

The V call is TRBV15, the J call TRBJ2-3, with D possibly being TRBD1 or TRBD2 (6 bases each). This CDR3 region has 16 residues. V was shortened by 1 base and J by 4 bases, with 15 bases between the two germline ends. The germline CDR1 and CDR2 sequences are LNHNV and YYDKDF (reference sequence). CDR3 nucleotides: TGTGCCACCAGCAGAGGGAGAGAGGGGGGTTCAGATACGCAGTATTTT. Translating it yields CATSRGREGGSDTQYF.

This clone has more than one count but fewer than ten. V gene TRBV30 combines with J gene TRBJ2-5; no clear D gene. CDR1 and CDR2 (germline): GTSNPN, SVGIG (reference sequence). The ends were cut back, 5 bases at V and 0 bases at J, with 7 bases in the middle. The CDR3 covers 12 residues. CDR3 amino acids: CAWRRYQETQYF. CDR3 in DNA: TGTGCCTGGCGACGGTACCAAGAGACCCAGTACTTC.